A single T cell receptor (beta chain) is shown here with its context. No cognate antigen has been identified for it. One base away there is no much larger clone; base qualities are not given. The treatment or condition label on this specimen signifies: 15 to 20 received Ad26.COV2.S at low or high dose, single or two shots; about five received placebo; per-sample allocation not given. For vaccine and placebo recipients, the sequenced repertoires came from samples collected on day 63 after the first injection. Cohort 1b enrolled 25 or so adults aged 18-55 years at a single site in Boston, USA, between 29 July and 7 August 2020. Ad26.COV2.S consisted of a replication-incompetent adenovirus type 26 vector by which a prefusion-stabilized SARS-CoV-2 spike protein from the original Wuhan strain was expressed. This sample is part of a study of Ad26.COV2.S vaccination and SARS-CoV-2 variants (dated by TCRdb to the early 2020s). With respect to the entire study: Donors in the vaccine arm were drawn from COV1001, a multicentre, randomized, double-blind, placebo-controlled phase I-IIa trial testing Ad26.COV2.S in healthy adults. Ad26.COV2.S was administered intramuscularly at a dose of 5x10^10 or 1x10^11 viral particles, either as one shot or as two shots given 56 days apart. TCRbeta repertoire sequencing was used to assess the specificity and breadth of SARS-CoV-2-reactive T cell receptors after Ad26.COV2.S vaccination. The TCR-sequenced set comprised approximately 30 samples: some 20 Ad26.COV2.S vaccine recipients, 5 placebo recipients and 8 SARS-CoV-2 convalescent individuals. Trial participants were randomized into five groups of five: low-dose or high-dose Ad26.COV2.S given once or twice, or placebo on both occasions. Throughout the experiments and outcome assessment, investigators stayed blinded to trial group allocation. Overall results and qualifications from the work: The study lacked the statistical power to compare responses across vaccine doses or regimens. According to the authors, total T cell responses may have been underestimated by the TCR breadth and depth analyses. After vaccination, substantial breadth of spike-specific CD8+ and CD4+ T cell responses was reported. Vaccine and placebo recipients had similar non-spike TCR breadth, a finding consistent with the vaccine containing only spike. Compared with placebo recipients, Ad26.COV2.S recipients showed higher spike-specific TCR breadth (P = 0.0014).

The immunoSEQ Assay was the method used to sequence TCRbeta CDR3 regions. After extraction, genomic DNA underwent amplification by bias-controlled multiplex PCR, followed by high-throughput sequencing. As for how the authors treated the data: To quantify the absolute abundance of every unique TCRbeta CDR3 region, sequences were collapsed and filtered. T cell fraction was estimated by normalization of TCRbeta template counts to usable DNA, with usable DNA being measured through amplification of reference genes present in all nucleated cells. Repertoire TCRs were annotated as SARS-CoV-2-specific by exact matching of V gene, CDR3 amino acid sequence and J gene to a known reactive TCR set. The reference SARS-CoV-2 TCR set came from MIRA and was filtered for enrichment in COVID-19-positive ImmuneCODE repertoires, removing public or cross-reactive TCRs. Based on the MIRA antigens, annotated TCRs were further analysed at the level of specific ORF or position within ORF. Breadth was defined as the number of annotated unique rearrangements divided by the total number of unique productive rearrangements, and depth was defined as the summed frequency of the annotated unique rearrangements. TCR breadth was compared between groups using two-sided Wilcoxon rank-sum tests. As stored in TCRdb, this immuneACCESS dataset retains in-frame rearrangements with V and J assigned. A fraction of the clones does not appear; measured against another copy, unresolved V genes explain less than half of the discrepancy, and the remainder lacks a known reason. V and J calls and clone size follow that table, whereas D and trimming were derived from the DNA. The sample table records 450,000 to 550,000 clones; about 91% of these occur just once. Of the sample, approximately 2.5% is held by the ten largest clones.

The germline V gene provides CDR1 KGHSH and CDR2 LQKENI. The CDR3 starts with the cysteine, ends with the phenylalanine, and has 13 residues. Left in the record is the CDR3 DNA by itself, 39 bases read in frame from the first base. Trimming removed 4 bases from V and 4 bases from J, leaving 10 bases between the germline ends. The V and J segments used are TRBV18 and TRBJ2-5; perhaps TRBD2 is the D gene, with 5 bases matching. This specimen consisted of peripheral blood, obtained in a trial of Ad26.COV2.S vaccine versus placebo. The sequence came from a person aged 18 to 65 who received the Ad26.COV2.S COVID-19 vaccine or a placebo. The bases read TGTGCCAGCTCACTTCTTCGGGGAGAGACCCAGTACTTC. Its protein is CASSLLRGETQYF.